These 9 T cell receptor beta chains originate from one sample sequenced in a study of glioma-infiltrating T cells after dendritic cell vaccination (dated by TCRdb to 2016 to 2017). The sample's time point, from its label and the paper: after dendritic cell vaccination, including at tumor progression/relapse. Library preparation employed the immunoSEQ multiplex PCR assay. This is the immuneACCESS table as TCRdb keeps it, with only in-frame sequences that have V and J called. A part of the clones is gone; compared with another copy, unresolved V genes explain less than half, and the rest is unexplained. This sample lists 98,000 or so clones; roughly 80% were detected once. The top ten clones comprise about 5% of the sample. Sequenced material: blood, taken after dendritic cell vaccination. The receptors stem from a human donor with glioblastoma.

The rearrangement uses TRBV9 and TRBJ2-2; TRBD1 matches 7 bases. The CDR3 loop spans 15 amino acids. Per the germline V gene, CDR1 is SGDLS and CDR2 is YYNGEE. V shed 2 bases and J 3 bases; nucleotides not matched to a gene: 4. The CDR3 region is CASSVRGRDTGELFF. CDR3 DNA sequence: TGTGCCAGCAGCGTGAGGGGGCGGGACACCGGGGAGCTGTTTTTT.

The table lists this clone with a few counts. This chain joins TRBV19 and TRBJ1-1, with 7 bases fitting TRBD1. The germline V gene has CDR1 LNHDA and CDR2 SQIVND (reference sequence). Trimming at V came to 7 bases and at J to 2 bases, leaving 10 bases not matched to a gene. This CDR3 is 15 amino acids long. DNA for the CDR3: TGTGCCAGTACTCCGAGGAGGGGGCTCAACACTGAAGCTTTCTTT. Its protein product is CASTPRRGLNTEAFF. The variable domain in full, completed from reference TRBV19 and TRBJ1-1, reads DGGITQSPKYLFRKEGQNVTLSCEQNLNHDAMYWYRQDPGQGLRLIYYSQIVNDFQKGDIAEGYSVSREKKESFPLTVTSAQKNPTAFYLCASTPRRGLNTEAFFGQGTRLTVV.

The chain has TRBV18 and TRBJ1-1, with D unresolved. CDR1 KGHSH and CDR2 LQKENI come from the germline V gene. The germline V and J ends were trimmed by 2 bases and 3 bases, with 7 bases remaining between them. The CDR3 runs 13 residues. CDR3 bases: TGTGCCAGCTCACCAAACGGGGACACTGAAGCTTTCTTT. Translation: CASSPNGDTEAFF.

V gene TRBV7-2 combines with J gene TRBJ2-5; D is perhaps TRBD1 (5 bases). This CDR3 comprises 15 residues. Germline V lookup: CDR1 SGHTA, CDR2 FQGNSA. With 3 bases removed from V and 4 bases from J, the gap between germline ends came to 15 bases. This CDR3 is CASSLDNSRVETQYF. The CDR3 DNA reads as TGTGCCAGCAGCTTGGACAACTCCCGCGTAGAGACCCAGTACTTC.

The chain links TRBV19 to TRBJ1-5; unclear D gene. V lost 5 bases to trimming and J lost 3 bases, with 8 bases between them. The CDR3 loop spans 13 amino acids. The V gene's germline CDR1 is LNHDA and CDR2 SQIVND (reference sequence). The CDR3: CASSYPDNQPQHF. The CDR3 DNA reads as TGTGCCAGTAGTTACCCAGACAATCAGCCCCAGCATTTT.

This chain links TRBV5-1 with TRBJ2-5; weak D call: TRBD1 (6 bases). From germline, CDR1 is SGHRS and CDR2 YFSETQ. The CDR3 contains 14 residues. Trimming pared 3 bases from V and 3 bases from J, leaving 12 bases between. This chain's CDR3 is CASSSGHREETQYF. CDR3 coding DNA: TGCGCCAGCAGCTCGGGTCACAGGGAAGAGACCCAGTACTTC.

The chain combines TRBV2 with TRBJ2-3; a weak D match, TRBD2 (5 bases). CDR3 length: 15 residues. Germline-derived CDR1 and CDR2 are SNHLY and FYNNEI. V lost 3 bases and J lost 1, with 11 bases in between. Written as DNA, the CDR3 is TGTGCCAGCAGTGAGGAGGTACTACGCACAGATACGCAGTATTTT. Translation: CASSEEVLRTDTQYF.

The V and J genes are TRBV5-1 and TRBJ2-1, with D hard to call. Trimming stripped 2 bases from V and 8 bases from J, with 17 bases between. Germline V gene data show CDR1 as SGHRS and CDR2 as YFSETQ. The CDR3 contains 15 residues. The CDR3 loop is CASSLGALGIYEQFF. CDR3 nucleotide sequence: TGCGCCAGCAGCTTAGGTGCGCTAGGTATCTATGAGCAGTTCTTC.

The chain employs TRBV19 and TRBJ1-5; no clear D. V was cut by 1 base and J by 2 bases, with 15 bases left in between. This CDR3 is 17 amino acids long. Per germline, CDR1 LNHDA and CDR2 SQIVND (reference sequence). CDR3 coding DNA: TGTGCCAGTAGTATAGGTTGGAGGGTCTTGGGCAATCAGCCCCAGCATTTT. Amino acids: CASSIGWRVLGNQPQHF.